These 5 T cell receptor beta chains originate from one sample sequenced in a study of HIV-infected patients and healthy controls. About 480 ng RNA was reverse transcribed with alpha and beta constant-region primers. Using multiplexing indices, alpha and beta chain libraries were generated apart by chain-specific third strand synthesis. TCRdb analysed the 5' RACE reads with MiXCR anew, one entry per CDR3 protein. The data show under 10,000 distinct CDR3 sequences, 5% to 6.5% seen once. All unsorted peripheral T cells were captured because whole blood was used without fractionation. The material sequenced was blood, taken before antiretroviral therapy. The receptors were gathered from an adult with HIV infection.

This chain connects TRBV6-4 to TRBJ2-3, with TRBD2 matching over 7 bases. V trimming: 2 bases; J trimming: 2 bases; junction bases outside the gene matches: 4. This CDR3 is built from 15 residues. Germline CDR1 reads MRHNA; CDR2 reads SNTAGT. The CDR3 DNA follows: TGTGCCAGCAGTGACCACGGGGGGATCACAGATACGCAGTATTTT. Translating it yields CASSDHGGITDTQYF.

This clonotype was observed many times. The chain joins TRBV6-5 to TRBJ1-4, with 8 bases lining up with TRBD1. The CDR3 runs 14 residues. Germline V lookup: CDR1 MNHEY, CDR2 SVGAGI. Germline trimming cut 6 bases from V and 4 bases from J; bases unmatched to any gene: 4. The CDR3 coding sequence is TGTGCCAGCAGGAGGACAGGGAGTAATGAAAAACTGTTTTTT. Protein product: CASRRTGSNEKLFF.

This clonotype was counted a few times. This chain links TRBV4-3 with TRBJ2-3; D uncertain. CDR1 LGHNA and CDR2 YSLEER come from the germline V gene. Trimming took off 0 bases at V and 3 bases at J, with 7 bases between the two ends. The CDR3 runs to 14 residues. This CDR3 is CASSQDVSTDTQYF. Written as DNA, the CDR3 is TGCGCCAGCAGCCAAGATGTTTCGACAGATACGCAGTATTTT.

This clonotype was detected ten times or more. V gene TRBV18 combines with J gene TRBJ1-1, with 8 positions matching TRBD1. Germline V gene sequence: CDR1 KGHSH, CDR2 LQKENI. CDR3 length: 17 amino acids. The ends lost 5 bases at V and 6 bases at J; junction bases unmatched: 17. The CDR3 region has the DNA TGTGCCAGCTCAGAGACAGGGGCGTCTTTCGGGGTCTCTGAAGCTTTCTTT. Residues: CASSETGASFGVSEAFF.

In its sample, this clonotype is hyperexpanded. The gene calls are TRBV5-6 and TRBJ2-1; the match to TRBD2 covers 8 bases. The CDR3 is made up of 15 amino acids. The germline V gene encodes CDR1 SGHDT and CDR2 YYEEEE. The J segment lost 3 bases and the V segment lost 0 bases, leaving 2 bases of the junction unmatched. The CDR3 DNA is TGTGCCAGCAGCTTGGCCGGGACTAGCTACAATGAGCAGTTCTTC. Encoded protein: CASSLAGTSYNEQFF.